The 26 T cell receptor beta chains in this list originate from one sample, sequenced in a study of shared clonotypes between healthy human individuals. Method: immunoSEQ multiplex PCR; TCRdb's copy keeps in-frame clones and lacks some. The sample holds 450,000 to 500,000 clones, roughly four fifths seen once. What was sequenced was PBMCs. The receptors were gathered from a middle-aged woman in good health. Some clones in this sample may be carry-over from other donors' samples.

The chain carries TRBV27 and TRBJ1-1; D remains ambiguous. The CDR3 consists of 14 residues. CDR1 is MNHEY, CDR2 SMNVEV, per germline (reference sequence). Trimming removed 5 bases from V and 1 base from J, with 11 bases in between. CDR3 sequence (DNA): TGTGCCAGCAGTCTCGACCCGGAGAACACTGAAGCTTTCTTT. It encodes CASSLDPENTEAFF.

The chain combines TRBV29-1 with TRBJ1-6; 7 nucleotides agree with TRBD1. CDR3 length: 13 amino acids. J was trimmed by 4 bases and V by 6 bases; bases with no gene match: 3. CDR1 is SQVTM, CDR2 ANQGSEA, per germline. The CDR3 DNA sequence: TGCAGCGTCGGGACAGATTATAATTCACCCCTCCACTTT. This gives the protein CSVGTDYNSPLHF.

As for this clone: One end of the junction varies from germline; a read error may be responsible. The genes are TRBV20-1 and TRBJ2-7; 12 bases match TRBD2. The CDR3 is made up of 11 amino acids. Germline V CDR1 and CDR2: DFQATT, SNEGSKA (reference sequence). CDR3 in amino acids: CSARASGRGTF. CDR3 DNA: TGCAGTGCTAGAGCTAGCGGGAGGGGGACCTTC.

This clone was picked up a small number of times. This chain joins TRBV29-1 and TRBJ1-1, with unresolved D. Germline loops: CDR1 SQVTM, CDR2 ANQGSEA. V lost 5 bases to trimming and J lost 2 bases, with 9 bases between them. This CDR3 has 12 amino acids. The CDR3 DNA is TGCAGCGTTCTTCTTTCTAACACTGAAGCTTTCTTT. Protein: CSVLLSNTEAFF.

The chain couples TRBV6-1 to TRBJ1-4, with 9 bases fitting TRBD1. There are 15 residues in the CDR3. In germline, CDR1 is MNHNS, CDR2 SASEGT. The V gene end was trimmed by 6 bases and the J gene end by 8 bases; junction bases not matched to a gene: 10. The CDR3 is CASRPTGGLGEKLFF. The CDR3 coding sequence is TGTGCCAGCAGGCCGACAGGGGGGTTAGGCGAAAAACTGTTTTTT.

This rearrangement joins TRBV18 to TRBJ2-1; 10 bases agree with TRBD1. J gave up 1 base and V 0 bases, and 6 bases lay outside the gene matches. The CDR3 is made up of 18 amino acids. Germline CDR1 is KGHSH and CDR2 is LQKENI. The CDR3 loop reads CASSPPTGGAESYNEQFF. The CDR3, as DNA: TGTGCCAGCTCACCACCGACAGGGGGCGCGGAATCCTACAATGAGCAGTTCTTC.

This clone was detected a few times. The CDR3 spells CASSFFPPSGRAGQGDTQYF. CDR3 nucleotides: TGTGCCAGCAGTTTTTTCCCCCCTAGCGGGAGGGCAGGGCAGGGAGATACGCAGTATTTT. The chain links TRBV27 to TRBJ2-3; the match to TRBD2 covers 12 bases. The V and J ends lost 3 bases and 5 bases, in that order; junction bases with no gene match: 18. The CDR3 is made up of 20 amino acids. Germline CDR1 and CDR2: MNHEY and SMNVEV (reference sequence).

The genes are TRBV4-1 and TRBJ2-5; 10 bases are shared with TRBD2. The tail of the sequence fits TRBJ2-7 better, so the J call may be wrong. The CDR3 runs 14 residues. Per germline, CDR1 MGHRA and CDR2 YSYEKL. The CDR3 region is CASSQGTSGAEQYF. The CDR3 nucleotides are TGCGCCAGCAGCCAAGGGACTAGCGGAGCCGAGCAGTACTTC.

V is TRBV20-1 and J is TRBJ2-1; the D call may be TRBD1 or TRBD2 (5 bases each). The CDR3 is 11 amino acids. The V end was cut by 6 bases, the J end by 10 bases, with 13 bases between. Germline loops: CDR1 DFQATT, CDR2 SNEGSKA (reference sequence). CDR3 nucleotide sequence: TGCAGTGCCCCGGGACGTCCAGAGCAGTTCTTC. This encodes CSAPGRPEQFF.

This clone was detected only a few times. V gene TRBV4-2 combines with J gene TRBJ2-5; the match to TRBD1 covers 7 bases. The end of the DNA aligns better with TRBJ2-7, so the J call may be wrong. CDR3 length: 15 amino acids. The V gene's germline CDR1 is LGHNA and CDR2 YNFKEQ. The CDR3 loop is CASSRRTGEGYEQYF. CDR3 DNA: TGTGCCAGCAGCCGAAGAACAGGGGAAGGCTACGAGCAGTACTTC.

In its sample, this clone was seen a few times. The chain recombines TRBV5-1 with TRBJ1-1; perhaps TRBD1 as D (5 bases). From germline, CDR1 is SGHRS and CDR2 YFSETQ. V gave up 2 bases and J gave up 4 bases, with 12 bases separating them. The CDR3 has 14 residues. The CDR3 loop is CASSFEGLGTEAFF. In DNA form, the CDR3 reads TGCGCCAGCAGCTTCGAGGGGTTGGGCACTGAAGCTTTCTTT.

The chain employs TRBV10-1 and TRBJ2-5; a weak D match, TRBD2 (6 bases). Germline V gene sequence: CDR1 WNHNN, CDR2 SYGVQD (reference sequence). Trimming took 9 bases from V and 2 from J, leaving 16 bases between them. The CDR3 has 14 amino acids. The CDR3 sequence: CARSPTAGQETQYF. CDR3 bases: TGCGCCAGGAGCCCTACGGCGGGACAAGAGACCCAGTACTTC.

This chain links TRBV23-1 with TRBJ2-5; D could derive from TRBD1 or TRBD2 (7 bases each). TRBV23-1 is annotated as an ORF whose role is uncertain. Trimming left V 0 bases short and J 3 bases short, with 14 bases between. This CDR3 comprises 16 residues. CDR3 DNA: TGCGCCAGCAGTCAATCGGGGGGGACAGATAAAGAGACCCAGTACTTC. Protein product: CASSQSGGTDKETQYF.

CDR3 coding DNA: TGTGCCAGCAGCTTGGGTAAGGGACCGTCCTCTGGAAACACCATATATTTT. Its protein is CASSLGKGPSSGNTIYF. This chain uses TRBV7-2 with TRBJ1-3, with D perhaps TRBD1 (5 bases). From germline, CDR1 is SGHTA and CDR2 FQGNSA. CDR3 length: 17 residues. Trimming removed 3 bases from V and 0 bases from J, with 15 bases in between.

The table lists this clone with a few counts. V gene TRBV4-1 combines with J gene TRBJ1-4; maybe TRBD1 (5 bases). The ends were cut back, 3 bases at V and 2 bases at J, with 16 bases in the middle. CDR1 is MGHRA, CDR2 YSYEKL, per germline. The CDR3 is 17 residues long. The CDR3 is CASSQPGRGATNEKLFF. CDR3 in DNA: TGCGCCAGCAGCCAGCCAGGCCGCGGGGCCACTAATGAAAAACTGTTTTTT.

Concerning this clone itself: The sample has other DNA sequences that encode this CDR3 too. V usage is TRBV6-1 and J usage is TRBJ1-1; TRBD1 might be the D (5 bases). Trimming removed 4 bases at V and 5 bases at J, with 11 bases between. The CDR3 has 13 amino acids. The germline V gene encodes CDR1 MNHNS and CDR2 SASEGT. In DNA, the CDR3 is TGTGCCAGCAGTGGTAGAGGGGATACTGAAGCTTTCTTT. It specifies CASSGRGDTEAFF.

This clone was recorded a few times. V usage is TRBV4-1 and J usage is TRBJ1-5; 7 nucleotides match TRBD1. CDR1 and CDR2 (germline): MGHRA, YSYEKL. The trim removed 0 bases at V and 2 bases at J, leaving 10 bases unmatched. This CDR3 region has 18 residues. The CDR3 protein is CASSQDLTGRFGNQPQHF. In DNA form, the CDR3 reads TGCGCCAGCAGCCAAGACCTGACAGGGAGGTTTGGCAATCAGCCCCAGCATTTT.

This chain links TRBV10-3 with TRBJ2-2; D is unclear. Trimming took off 10 bases at V and 3 bases at J, with 18 bases between the two ends. Germline V gene lookup returns CDR1 ENHRY and CDR2 SYGVKD. The CDR3 runs 15 residues. The CDR3 DNA follows: TGTGCCACCGCCGCTCGCGCAGATTACACCGGGGAGCTGTTTTTT. It translates to CATAARADYTGELFF.

The sample holds many counts of this clone. The gene calls are TRBV4-2 and TRBJ1-1; no reliable D call. The V end lost 2 bases, the J end lost 3 bases, and 10 bases lay between the germline ends. In germline, CDR1 is LGHNA, CDR2 YNFKEQ. The CDR3 has 14 residues. The CDR3 DNA is TGTGCCAGCAGCCAAAATCCCGGCGACACTGAAGCTTTCTTT. Translating gives CASSQNPGDTEAFF.

The genes are TRBV7-3 and TRBJ2-3, with a tentative D call TRBD1 (5 bases). Germline V CDR1 and CDR2: SGHTA, FQGTGA. The CDR3 loop spans 15 amino acids. The V end was cut by 5 bases, the J end by 6 bases, with 18 bases between. CDR3 region: CASSRSLGPGDTQYF. Here the CDR3 DNA reads TGTGCCAGCAGCCGAAGCTTGGGCCCAGGGGATACGCAGTATTTT.

As regards this clone: A far more abundant clone sits one base away, making this likely a read error. Other DNA variants within this sample encode the same CDR3. The chain couples TRBV6-1 to TRBJ2-7; 9 bases match TRBD1. This CDR3 comprises 13 residues. The germline gives CDR1 MNHNS, CDR2 SASEGT. Here the CDR3 reads CASSWTGVDEQYF. The CDR3 coding sequence is TGTGCTAGCTCCTGGACAGGGGTCGACGAGCAGTACTTC.

CDR3: CASSYLQANGYTF. CDR3 nucleotide sequence: TGTGCCAGCAGTTACCTACAGGCGAATGGCTACACCTTC. The chain joins TRBV6-6 to TRBJ1-2; weak D call: TRBD1 (5 bases). The CDR3 is 13 amino acids. Trimming cost V 2 bases and J 6 bases, with 10 bases left between them. The germline gives CDR1 MNHNY, CDR2 SVGAGI (reference sequence).

A single count supports this clone. This chain links TRBV5-6 with TRBJ2-7; TRBD1 agrees at 10 bases. V gave up 2 bases and J gave up 7 bases; unmatched junction bases: 9. This CDR3 has 15 amino acids. Per the germline V gene, CDR1 is SGHDT and CDR2 is YYEEEE. The CDR3 reads CASSFLRQGAKEQYF. Here the CDR3 DNA reads TGTGCCAGCAGCTTCTTGAGACAGGGGGCGAAAGAGCAGTACTTC.

The V and J genes are TRBV6-1 and TRBJ1-2, with D unclear. The germline V gene has CDR1 MNHNS and CDR2 SASEGT. V lost 2 bases, J lost 5 bases, and 12 bases lay in between. This CDR3 is built from 14 residues. The CDR3 DNA reads TGTGCCAGCAGTGAACCGCCGGGCGGGTATGGCTACACCTTC. Translating it yields CASSEPPGGYGYTF.

This clone came up a few times. The chain has TRBV5-1 and TRBJ2-5; 8 nucleotides match TRBD2. Germline loops: CDR1 SGHRS, CDR2 YFSETQ. This CDR3 spans 11 amino acids. The J segment lost 11 bases and the V segment lost 4 bases, leaving 4 bases of the junction unmatched. The CDR3 here is CASSAAGEQYF. The DNA for the CDR3 is TGCGCCAGCAGCGCAGCGGGGGAGCAGTACTTC.

The chain couples TRBV11-2 to TRBJ2-7; 7 bases map to TRBD2. The J segment lost 13 bases and the V segment lost 2 bases, leaving 17 bases of the junction unmatched. Germline V gene data show CDR1 as SGHAT and CDR2 as FQNNGV. The CDR3 is 15 residues long. In DNA form, the CDR3 reads TGTGCCAGCAGCTTATCGGGCCAGCGGGGACCGGGATCTTACTTC. This encodes CASSLSGQRGPGSYF.